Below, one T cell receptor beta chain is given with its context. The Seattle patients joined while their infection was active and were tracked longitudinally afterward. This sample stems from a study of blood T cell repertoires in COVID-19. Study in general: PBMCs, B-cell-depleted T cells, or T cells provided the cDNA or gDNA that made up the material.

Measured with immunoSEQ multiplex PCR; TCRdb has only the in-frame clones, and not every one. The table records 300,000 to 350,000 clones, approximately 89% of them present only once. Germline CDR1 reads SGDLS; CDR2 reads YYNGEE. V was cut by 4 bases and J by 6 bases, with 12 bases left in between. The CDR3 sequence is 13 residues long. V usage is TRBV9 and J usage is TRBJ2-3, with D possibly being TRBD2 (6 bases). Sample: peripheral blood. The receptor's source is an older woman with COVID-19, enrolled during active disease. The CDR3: CASSPRLVDTQYF. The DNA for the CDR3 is TGTGCCAGCAGCCCGAGACTAGTTGATACGCAGTATTTT.